Listed below are T cell receptor beta chains from one sample, sequenced in a study of T cell changes during pregnancy in multiple sclerosis. The repertoire was sequenced with immunoSEQ multiplex PCR; TCRdb's copy has only in-frame clones and lacks some. The sample yields around 44,000 clones, about 94% seen once. Source: CD8+ T cells from peripheral blood mononuclear cells, taken in the third trimester of pregnancy. These receptors came from a female donor with multiple sclerosis, enrolled in a pregnancy study. CDR3s include the opening cysteine and the closing phenylalanine or tryptophan. Fields, in order: V gene, clone size, D gene, CDR3 length, J gene, CDR3 DNA, CDR3 protein. The D gene is left open where the match is weak. The listing skips clone size in some rows; elsewhere it reads once, few, many or a size class.

>TRBV10-2|NA|NA|12|TRBJ2-3
TGCGCCAGCAGGGACTACACAGATACGCAGTATTTT
CASRDYTDTQYF
>TRBV7-9|once|TRBD1|14|TRBJ2-7
TGTGCCAGCAGCTTAGGACAGGGATACTACGAGCAGTACTTC
CASSLGQGYYEQYF
>TRBV28|NA|TRBD1|13|TRBJ1-2
TGTGCCAGCAGTAGACAGGGGCCCAGAGGCTACACCTTC
CASSRQGPRGYTF
>TRBV5-8|NA|TRBD1|14|TRBJ2-3
TGTGCCAGCAGTTTGGGACAGGGCAAAGATACGCAGTATTTT
CASSLGQGKDTQYF
>TRBV9|NA|NA|12|TRBJ1-2
TGTGCCAGCAGAACGACAGCCTATGGCTACACCTTC
CASRTTAYGYTF
>TRBV7-6|NA|TRBD1|14|TRBJ1-4
TGTGCCAGCAGCGATAGGGGGCGTGGTGAAAAACTGTTTTTT
CASSDRGRGEKLFF
>TRBV4-1|NA|TRBD1|16|TRBJ2-7
TGCGCCAGCAGCCAGGCTCCGGGACAGAGCTCCTACGAGCAGTACTTC
CASSQAPGQSSYEQYF
>TRBV10-3|NA|TRBD1|14|TRBJ2-7
TGTGCCATCAGGCACGAGGGGGCCGACTACGAGCAGTACTTC
CAIRHEGADYEQYF
>TRBV6-6|NA|TRBD2|15|TRBJ2-7
TGTGCCAGCGGACAGATAGCGGGAGGGGTATACGAGCAGTACTTC
CASGQIAGGVYEQYF
>TRBV19|NA|NA|15|TRBJ1-1
TGTGCCAGTAGTATAGAAGGCGGGATGAACACTGAAGCTTTCTTT
CASSIEGGMNTEAFF
>TRBV5-6|NA|TRBD1|14|TRBJ1-2
TGTGCCAGCAGCTTCCGACAGGGTTACTATGGCTACACCTTC
CASSFRQGYYGYTF
>TRBV9|NA|NA|11|TRBJ2-3
TGTGCCAGCGGTCCGGCAGATACGCAGTATTTT
CASGPADTQYF
>TRBV5-4|NA|TRBD2|15|TRBJ2-1
TGTGCCAGCAGCTTAGGCGGGAGCGGGTACAATGAGCAGTTCTTC
CASSLGGSGYNEQFF
>TRBV19|once|TRBD1|13|TRBJ2-7
TGTGCCAGTAGTCCAGGGGGCTCCTACGAGCAGTACTTC
CASSPGGSYEQYF
>TRBV4-1|NA|TRBD1|15|TRBJ2-2
TGCGCCAGCAGCCAAGTACGGGACAGCACCGGGGAGCTGTTTTTT
CASSQVRDSTGELFF
>TRBV29-1|NA|NA|13|TRBJ2-2
TGCAGCGTTCAGGGGAAGGACACCGGGGAGCTGTTTTTT
CSVQGKDTGELFF
>TRBV28|NA|NA|11|TRBJ2-7
TGTGCCAGCAGTTTCTCTTACGAGCAGTACTTC
CASSFSYEQYF
>TRBV2|NA|TRBD1|15|TRBJ2-1
TGTGCCAGCAGAGAGGGACAGGGTGGCTTCTATGAGCAGTTCTTC
CASREGQGGFYEQFF
>TRBV28|NA|TRBD2|13|TRBJ2-7
TGTGCCAGCAGTCCAGGACTAGACTACGAGCAGTACTTC
CASSPGLDYEQYF
>TRBV5-8|NA|NA|15|TRBJ1-2
TGTGCCAGCAGCCTCTGGACAGTGATTAACTATGGCTACACCTTC
CASSLWTVINYGYTF
>TRBV30|many|NA|14|TRBJ1-1
TGTGCCTGGAGTGTTACGGCGGGAGGGACTGAAGCTTTCTTT
CAWSVTAGGTEAFF
>TRBV5-4|NA|NA|13|TRBJ2-5
TGTGCCAGCAGGCATACAGGGCAAGAGACCCAGTACTTC
CASRHTGQETQYF
>TRBV11-2|few|NA|12|TRBJ2-7
TGTGCCAGCAGTTATAACTCCTACGAGCAGTACTTC
CASSYNSYEQYF
>TRBV2|NA|NA|15|TRBJ2-7
TGTGCCAGCAGTGAACCGTGGACTGGAACCTACGAGCAGTACTTC
CASSEPWTGTYEQYF
>TRBV5-4|NA|NA|14|TRBJ2-7
TGTGCCAGCAGCTTGGGGCGGGGCCCCTACGAGCAGTACTTC
CASSLGRGPYEQYF
>TRBV28|once|NA|16|TRBJ2-7
TGTGCCAGCAGTCTCGGGACAACACGGGTCGAGGACGAGCAGTACTTC
CASSLGTTRVEDEQYF